A selection of T cell receptor beta chains follows, all from one sample in a study of blood T cell repertoires in COVID-19. TCRdb keeps only in-frame clones here, not all; method: immunoSEQ multiplex PCR. The sample holds some 320,000 clones, around 88% seen once. The sample consisted of peripheral blood. These TCRs come from a woman aged 25 to 39 who had recovered from COVID-19. CDR3s include the opening cysteine and the closing phenylalanine or tryptophan. A D gene is named only where the DNA matches it firmly. Clone size, where shown, is once, few, many, or a class for clones that have expanded.

V gene	J gene	D gene	clone size	CDR3 DNA	CDR3 protein
TRBV4-1	TRBJ2-5	TRBD1	once	TGCGCCAGCAGCCAAGGACAGGGGGCACGAGAGACCCAGTACTTC	CASSQGQGARETQYF
TRBV7-2	TRBJ2-5	NA	NA	TGTGCCAGCAGCTTAGGACGGGGTCCAGAGACCCAGTACTTC	CASSLGRGPETQYF
TRBV5-1	TRBJ2-5	TRBD1	NA	TGCGCCAGCAGCTCCCGGACAGGTCGAGGGGAGACCCAGTACTTC	CASSSRTGRGETQYF
TRBV5-1	TRBJ1-2	NA	NA	TGCGCCAGCAGCTTAGCAGGGCCGGCGTATGGCTACACCTTC	CASSLAGPAYGYTF
TRBV4-2	TRBJ2-7	NA	NA	TGTGCCAGCAGCCAAGACCCGGCCAGGGGCTACGAGCAGTACTTC	CASSQDPARGYEQYF
TRBV2	TRBJ2-1	NA	NA	TGTGCCAGCAGTCTACTAGGGAGCTCCTACAATGAGCAGTTCTTC	CASSLLGSSYNEQFF
TRBV6-6	TRBJ2-5	TRBD2	NA	TGTGCCAGCAGTGCACTAGCGATTGAGACCCAGTACTTC	CASSALAIETQYF
TRBV19	TRBJ1-1	TRBD1	NA	TGTGCCAGTACCCCGGACAGGGGTCCCCACTGGAACACTGAAGCTTTCTTT	CASTPDRGPHWNTEAFF
TRBV29-1	TRBJ2-7	TRBD1	NA	TGCAGCGTGGGGGACAGCTACGAGCAGTACTTC	CSVGDSYEQYF
TRBV5-1	TRBJ1-2	TRBD1	NA	TGCGCCAGCAGCCTGGACAGGGGTAATGGCTACACCTTC	CASSLDRGNGYTF
TRBV15	TRBJ2-3	NA	NA	TGTGCCACCAGATCCCCAAGCACAGATACGCAGTATTTT	CATRSPSTDTQYF
TRBV30	TRBJ1-5	NA	few	TGTGCCTGGAGTCCCCAGGGCTCTCAGCCCCAGCATTTT	CAWSPQGSQPQHF
TRBV5-4	TRBJ1-2	TRBD1	NA	TGTGCCAGCAGCTGGACAGGACCTAATGGCTACACCTTC	CASSWTGPNGYTF
TRBV30	TRBJ2-1	NA	NA	TGTGCCTGGAGTGTGTATGATGAGCAGTTCTTC	CAWSVYDEQFF
TRBV6-5	TRBJ1-1	NA	few	TGTGCCAGCACCCGACAGGAAGCTGAAGCTTTCTTT	CASTRQEAEAFF
TRBV19	TRBJ1-6	TRBD1	NA	TGTGCCAGTAGTATCGATTTCGGAGGGGGGGGACAGGGGTATTCACCCCTCCACTTT	CASSIDFGGGGQGYSPLHF
TRBV30	TRBJ2-7	TRBD1	NA	TGTGCCTGGAATCCCCCGGACAGGGGCGAGCAGTACTTC	CAWNPPDRGEQYF
TRBV2	TRBJ2-1	NA	NA	TGTGCCAGCAAGCTCTTCGGGGAGCAGTTCTTC	CASKLFGEQFF
TRBV6-2/TRBV6-3	TRBJ2-6	NA	NA	TGTGCCAGCAGCTCCCCTATTGGTTCTGGGGCCAACGTCCTGACTTTC	CASSSPIGSGANVLTF
TRBV12-3/TRBV12-4	TRBJ2-7	NA	NA	TGTGCCAGCAGCCCAGGGGAGCTCGAGCAGTACTTC	CASSPGELEQYF
TRBV4-3	TRBJ2-2	TRBD1	NA	TGCGCCAGCAGCCAGGGCCGGGGACAGGGGGCGATCTCCGGGGAGCTGTTTTTT	CASSQGRGQGAISGELFF
TRBV7-8	TRBJ2-7	NA	NA	TGTGCCAGCAGCACAACGATAGGAGGGGCATACGAGCAGTACTTC	CASSTTIGGAYEQYF
TRBV5-1	TRBJ2-4	TRBD1	NA	TGCGCCAGCAGCTACTCGGGACAGGGGTTAGGCAACATTCAGTACTTC	CASSYSGQGLGNIQYF
TRBV19	TRBJ2-2	NA	few	TGTGCCAGTAGTCCCAGTTTACACGGGGAGCTGTTTTTT	CASSPSLHGELFF
TRBV6-2/TRBV6-3	TRBJ2-5	TRBD2	NA	TGTGCCAGCAGTTACCGGGCTAGCGGAAAAGTTAGGGAGACCCAGTACTTC	CASSYRASGKVRETQYF
TRBV7-6	TRBJ2-1	TRBD2	NA	TGTGCCAGCAGCTTAGGACTAGCGGGGGGGGATGAGCAGTTCTTC	CASSLGLAGGDEQFF
TRBV2	TRBJ1-6	TRBD1	NA	TGTGCCAGCAGGGGGGACAGGAACAATTCACCCCTCCACTTT	CASRGDRNNSPLHF
TRBV4-1	TRBJ2-7	TRBD2	NA	TGCGCCAGCAGCCTCGGACTAGCGGGGGCCTACGAGCAGTACTTC	CASSLGLAGAYEQYF
TRBV5-6	TRBJ1-3	NA	NA	TGTGCCAGCAGCTTAGGTGCGGATCGCTCTGGAAACACCATATATTTT	CASSLGADRSGNTIYF
TRBV6-5	TRBJ2-5	TRBD2	NA	TGTGCCAGCAGTTCACGGACTAGCGGGGAAGAGACCCAGTACTTC	CASSSRTSGEETQYF
TRBV24-1	TRBJ1-2	TRBD1	NA	TGTGCCACCTCCGGGACAGGGGATCACTATGGCTACACCTTC	CATSGTGDHYGYTF
TRBV28	TRBJ2-1	TRBD1	NA	TGTGCCAGCAGTATAACAGGGGTACGGGTCTACAATGAGCAGTTCTTC	CASSITGVRVYNEQFF
TRBV6-5	TRBJ2-1	NA	NA	TGTGCCAGCAGTTACCTGTTCAGGAGGTCGGGGGAGCAGTTCTTC	CASSYLFRRSGEQFF
TRBV9	TRBJ1-6	NA	NA	TGTGCCAGCAGCGTTGGACACGCGGGGCCCCTCCACTTT	CASSVGHAGPLHF
TRBV19	TRBJ2-7	TRBD2	NA	TGTGCCAGTAGAGGAGCGGGGAGATCTCGCGAGCAGTACTTC	CASRGAGRSREQYF
TRBV2	TRBJ1-2	TRBD1	NA	TGTGCCAGCACGAGAATATGGGGACAGGGAACCCCAAGGTATGGCTACACCTTC	CASTRIWGQGTPRYGYTF
TRBV9	TRBJ2-6	TRBD2	NA	TGTGCCAGCAGCGTAGGGACTAGCTTACTCTCTGGGGCCAACGTCCTGACTTTC	CASSVGTSLLSGANVLTF
TRBV6-2/TRBV6-3	TRBJ2-3	NA	NA	TGTGCCAGCAGTTTCCCTCGGGGTACGCAGTATTTT	CASSFPRGTQYF
TRBV7-2	TRBJ2-7	NA	NA	TGTGCCAGCAGCCCGTACCCCCAGTCTTTGGCCTCCTACGAGCAGTACTTC	CASSPYPQSLASYEQYF
TRBV5-5	TRBJ1-5	NA	once	TGTGCCAGCAGCTTGGGGGCAGGGATGGATCAGCCCCAGCATTTT	CASSLGAGMDQPQHF
TRBV7-9	TRBJ2-1	NA	NA	TGTGCCAGCAGCCGCCTAGCCTCCGGGGGCAATGAGCAGTTCTTC	CASSRLASGGNEQFF
TRBV4-2	TRBJ2-7	NA	NA	TGTGCCAGCAGCCAAGATCTAGCGAGAAGCTCCTACGAGCAGTACTTC	CASSQDLARSSYEQYF
TRBV19	TRBJ2-1	TRBD2	NA	TGTGCCAGTAGGAGAGCGGGGGGGCGTTACAATGAGCAGTTCTTC	CASRRAGGRYNEQFF
TRBV5-1	TRBJ2-5	TRBD1	NA	TGCGCCAGCAGCTCGCGTGGACAGGGGGCAGGTGAGACCCAGTACTTC	CASSSRGQGAGETQYF
TRBV7-2	TRBJ2-3	NA	NA	TGTGCCAGCAGCTTAGCTGGGCAGGGCACAGATACGCAGTATTTT	CASSLAGQGTDTQYF
TRBV10-3	TRBJ1-5	NA	NA	TGTGCCATCAGTGATGACAGTTTAGATAGCAATCAGCCCCAGCATTTT	CAISDDSLDSNQPQHF
TRBV6-2/TRBV6-3	TRBJ2-5	TRBD1	NA	TGTGCCAGCAGTTACCCGACCGGGACAGGGACGTACCAAGAGACCCAGTACTTC	CASSYPTGTGTYQETQYF
TRBV19	TRBJ1-2	NA	NA	TGTGCCAGTAGTATAGATCCGGGAGATAACTATGGCTACACCTTC	CASSIDPGDNYGYTF
TRBV5-6	TRBJ1-1	NA	NA	TGTGCCAGCAGCTTGGGTTCGGGGGGCGGCGGCACTGAAGCTTTCTTT	CASSLGSGGGGTEAFF
TRBV5-5	TRBJ1-4	TRBD1	NA	TGTGCCAGCAGCTTGGTGAGGGGGACAGGAAATGAAAAACTGTTTTTT	CASSLVRGTGNEKLFF
TRBV7-2	TRBJ2-7	TRBD2	NA	TGTGCCAGCAGCTCCAACGGACTAGCGGGTGAGCAGTACTTC	CASSSNGLAGEQYF
TRBV7-3	TRBJ2-1	TRBD2	NA	TGTGCCAGCAGCTTAGCTAGCGGGGGGTTAGGCCAGTTCTTC	CASSLASGGLGQFF
TRBV4-1	TRBJ2-2	NA	NA	TGCGCCAGCAGCCAAGACCCCCTGTGGGGCGTGGGCGGGGAGCTGTTTTTT	CASSQDPLWGVGGELFF
TRBV7-9	TRBJ1-1	TRBD1	once	TGTGCCAGCAGCAAAAGACAGGGGGTGATGAACACTGAAGCTTTCTTT	CASSKRQGVMNTEAFF